This entry concerns a single T cell receptor beta chain. This sample was included in a study of cytomegalovirus exposure and HLA in healthy donors. Deletions cut 5 bases from V and 4 bases from J, with 11 bases between. CDR3 length: 13 residues. Germline V gene sequence: CDR1 SEHNR, CDR2 FQNEAQ (reference sequence). Primers for the PCR totalled 60 Vbeta and 13 Jbeta. TCRdb keeps only in-frame clones here, not all; method: immunoSEQ multiplex PCR. The table includes about 94,000 clones, around four fifths detected once. Sample: PBMCs. The source is a man aged 35-49 years in good health and CMV-seropositive. The chain couples TRBV7-9 to TRBJ2-5, with TRBD2 as a possible D gene (6 bases). CDR3: CASSLAGSETQYF. As DNA, the CDR3 is TGTGCCAGCAGCCTCGCGGGGTCAGAGACCCAGTACTTC.